The 16 T cell receptor beta chains below were found in one sample sequenced in a study of memory CD4+ T cells and cytomegalovirus serostatus. Single viable CD3+CD4+CD8-CD45RO+ cells were sorted as the memory CD4+ T cells. Measured with immunoSEQ multiplex PCR; TCRdb has only the in-frame clones, and not every one. The data hold around 40,000 clones, with 70% to 80% observed a single time. The specimen was memory CD4+ T cells from blood. Receptors originate from an adult in good health and CMV-seronegative.

The rearrangement joins TRBV5-1 to TRBJ2-5, with 12 bases identical to TRBD2. Germline V lookup: CDR1 SGHRS, CDR2 YFSETQ. Germline trimming cut 4 bases from V and 0 bases from J; bases unmatched to any gene: 4. The CDR3 has 16 amino acids. CDR3 sequence: CASSPGTSGYQETQYF. DNA of the CDR3: TGCGCCAGCAGCCCCGGGACTAGCGGGTACCAAGAGACCCAGTACTTC.

The V and J genes are TRBV7-2 and TRBJ1-1; TRBD1 is a possible D gene (5 bases). The CDR3 spans 13 residues. Trimming removed 6 bases at V and 1 base at J, with 9 bases between. From germline, CDR1 is SGHTA and CDR2 FQGNSA. In nucleotides, the CDR3 is TGTGCCAGCAGACGACAGTGGAACACTGAAGCTTTCTTT. Its protein product is CASRRQWNTEAFF.

V is TRBV9 and J is TRBJ2-3; possibly TRBD1 or TRBD2 for D (5 bases each). The V end lost 4 bases, the J end lost 7 bases, and 10 bases lay between the germline ends. The CDR3 sequence is 12 residues long. The V gene's germline CDR1 is SGDLS and CDR2 YYNGEE. The CDR3 sequence: CASSSGPYTQYF. As DNA, the CDR3 is TGTGCCAGCAGCTCGGGACCTTATACGCAGTATTTT.

The rearrangement joins TRBV4-1 to TRBJ2-6, with 7 positions matching TRBD1. CDR1 is MGHRA and CDR2 is YSYEKL in the germline V gene. With 5 bases clipped from V and 2 bases from J, the junction kept 6 bases outside the gene matches. The CDR3 length is 16 residues. DNA for the CDR3: TGCGCCAGCAGCGGACAGGATTATACTGGGGCCAACGTCCTGACTTTC. Translation gives CASSGQDYTGANVLTF.

This chain uses TRBV5-6 with TRBJ2-2; D ambiguous. The CDR3 contains 13 residues. CDR1 and CDR2 (germline): SGHDT, YYEEEE. V was trimmed by 0 bases and J by 6 bases, leaving 6 bases between them. CDR3 amino acids: CASSLVIPGELFF. CDR3 DNA: TGTGCCAGCAGCTTGGTGATCCCCGGGGAGCTGTTTTTT. Together with reference TRBV5-6 and TRBJ2-2, the CDR3 gives the full variable domain: DAGVTQSPTHLIKTRGQQVTLRCSPKSGHDTVSWYQQALGQGPQFIFQYYEEEERQRGNFPDRFSGHQFPNYSSELNVNALLLGDSALYLCASSLVIPGELFFGEGSRLTVL.

Note on this clone: The same CDR3 arises from other DNA sequences in this sample as well. The chain combines TRBV6-5 with TRBJ1-5, with D tentatively TRBD1 (5 bases). CDR3 length: 16 residues. V dropped 4 bases and J dropped 0 bases, with 13 bases sitting between them. CDR1 is MNHEY, CDR2 SVGAGI, per germline. The CDR3 DNA reads as TGTGCCAGCAGTTCTCCCGGGGGTTATAGCAATCAGCCCCAGCATTTT. This encodes CASSSPGGYSNQPQHF.

The chain has TRBV30 and TRBJ2-2, with D perhaps matching TRBD1 (5 bases). CDR1 and CDR2 (germline): GTSNPN, SVGIG (reference sequence). The ends were cut back, 3 bases at V and 0 bases at J, with 11 bases in the middle. The CDR3 has 15 amino acids. This chain's CDR3 is CAWRLKGSNTGELFF. In nucleotides, the CDR3 is TGTGCCTGGAGGTTAAAGGGGTCGAACACCGGGGAGCTGTTTTTT.

The V and J genes are TRBV11-2 and TRBJ2-4, with D perhaps TRBD1 or TRBD2 (5 bases each). The CDR3 has 14 amino acids. Trimming took off 5 bases at V and 10 bases at J, with 18 bases between the two ends. The germline CDR1 and CDR2 sequences are SGHAT and FQNNGV. CDR3 region: CASSHGTQGWIQYF. CDR3 DNA sequence: TGTGCCAGCAGCCACGGGACCCAAGGCTGGATTCAGTACTTC.

The V call is TRBV18, the J call TRBJ1-5; D gene uncertain. The CDR3 totals 14 residues. Trimming left V 2 bases short and J 2 bases short, with 7 bases between. CDR1 is KGHSH and CDR2 is LQKENI in the germline V gene. In DNA, the CDR3 is TGTGCCAGCTCACCAGCCACGGGCAATCAGCCCCAGCATTTT. Its translation: CASSPATGNQPQHF. The complete variable domain, with remaining parts taken from reference TRBV18 and TRBJ1-5, reads NAGVMQNPRHLVRRRGQEARLRCSPMKGHSHVYWYRQLPEEGLKFMVYLQKENIIDESGMPKERFSAEFPKEGPSILRIQQVVRGDSAAYFCASSPATGNQPQHFGDGTRLSIL.

The CDR3 DNA reads TGCGCCAGCAGCCAAGATAGGGGGGTTTGGCGGGGCTACACCTTC. Amino acid sequence: CASSQDRGVWRGYTF. The chain links TRBV4-3 to TRBJ1-2; a weak D match, TRBD1 (6 bases). The V gene's germline CDR1 is LGHNA and CDR2 YSLEER. The CDR3 covers 15 residues. Trimming took off 0 bases at V and 8 bases at J, with 16 bases between the two ends.

The V and J genes are TRBV18 and TRBJ1-1, with D perhaps TRBD1 (5 bases). The V end lost 2 bases, the J end lost 1 base, and 8 bases lay between the germline ends. Germline V CDR1 and CDR2: KGHSH, LQKENI. CDR3 length equals 14 residues. The CDR3 region is CASSPRGPNTEAFF. CDR3 nucleotides: TGTGCCAGCTCACCAAGGGGCCCGAACACTGAAGCTTTCTTT.

V and J are TRBV4-1 and TRBJ2-2; D may be TRBD2 (6 bases). Germline-derived CDR1 and CDR2 are MGHRA and YSYEKL. The ends were cut back, 0 bases at V and 4 bases at J, with 18 bases in the middle. The CDR3 is 18 amino acids. The CDR3 protein is CASSQDLAGMGSTGELFF. The CDR3 DNA reads TGCGCCAGCAGCCAAGATCTGGCGGGAATGGGGTCCACCGGGGAGCTGTTTTTT.

The rearrangement uses TRBV6-5 and TRBJ2-7, with D tentatively TRBD1 (5 bases). CDR1 and CDR2 from the germline V gene are MNHEY and SVGAGI. The CDR3 is 12 residues long. Trimming took 0 bases from V and 6 from J, leaving 6 bases between them. CDR3 nucleotides: TGTGCCAGCAGTTACTCCACAGGCGAGCAGTACTTC. It specifies CASSYSTGEQYF.

This clone has just a few counts. CDR3 DNA sequence: TGTGCCAGTAGTAGTACGGCCTATAATTCACCCCTCCACTTT. Its translation is CASSSTAYNSPLHF. The gene calls are TRBV19 and TRBJ1-6; no definite D call. The CDR3 runs to 14 residues. In germline, CDR1 is LNHDA, CDR2 SQIVND (reference sequence). The V gene lost 4 bases and the J gene lost 2 bases, with 6 bases spanning the gap. The full variable domain, rest sourced from reference TRBV19 and TRBJ1-6, is DGGITQSPKYLFRKEGQNVTLSCEQNLNHDAMYWYRQDPGQGLRLIYYSQIVNDFQKGDIAEGYSVSREKKESFPLTVTSAQKNPTAFYLCASSSTAYNSPLHFGNGTRLTVT.

The rearrangement joins TRBV2 to TRBJ1-1, with TRBD1 matching 7 bases. Looked up from germline, CDR1 is SNHLY and CDR2 is FYNNEI. The CDR3 consists of 13 residues. V lost 5 bases and J lost 2; bases outside the gene matches: 2. CDR3 residues: CASSRQGNTEAFF. The CDR3 DNA follows: TGTGCCAGCAGTAGACAGGGCAACACTGAAGCTTTCTTT.

Remarks on this clone: One junction end disagrees with the germline gene, perhaps due to a read error. The chain is built from TRBV4-1 and TRBJ1-2, with D possibly TRBD1 on 6 matching bases. The CDR3 is 17 residues long. Germline V gene data show CDR1 as MGHRA and CDR2 as YSYEKL. CDR3 protein: CASSQPQGSRANYGYTF. The CDR3, as DNA: TGCGCCAGCAGCCAACCCCAGGGGTCCCGAGCTAATTATGGCTACACCTTC.